The T cell receptor beta chain described here comes from a study of T cell responses to AZD1222 COVID-19 vaccine. The CDR3 is made up of 15 amino acids. Germline CDR1 reads SGHDN; CDR2 reads FVKESK. V was cut by 0 bases and J by 4 bases, with 12 bases left in between. Only in-frame clones appear in the TCRdb table, and some are missing; sequencing was by immunoSEQ multiplex PCR. This table holds tens of thousands of clones, around 80% found once. This clone was counted once. This sequence originates from an adult who received the AZD1222 COVID-19 vaccine. V usage is TRBV14 and J usage is TRBJ2-5; the D gene is possibly TRBD2 (5 bases). The sample was peripheral blood, taken 28 days after the second AZD1222 dose. As DNA, the CDR3 is TGTGCCAGCAGCCAAGAGGCCGGACTCGGAGAGACCCAGTACTTC. It codes for CASSQEAGLGETQYF. Full variable domain (remainder filled in from reference TRBV14 and TRBJ2-5): EAGVTQFPSHSVIEKGQTVTLRCDPISGHDNLYWYRRVMGKEIKFLLHFVKESKQDESGMPNNRFLAERTGGTYSTLKVQPAELEDSGVYFCASSQEAGLGETQYFGPGTRLLVL.